This is a list of T cell receptor beta chains from one sample in a study of technical replicates of blood from several donors. The data were produced by immunoSEQ multiplex PCR, yet TCRdb's version contains in-frame clones alone and is incomplete. The repertoire has about 75,000 clones, around 92% of them found once; the top ten carry 0.42%. Sequenced sample: T cells isolated from PBMCs. Receptor source: a human donor in good health. Each CDR3 is given with its conserved first and last residue. Fields, in order: J gene, clone size, D gene, CDR3 length, V gene, CDR3 DNA, CDR3 protein. The D gene is left open where the match is weak. The size of a clone is reported for some rows only, either as once, few or many, or as a class for expanded clones.

J gene: TRBJ1-4
clone size: NA
D gene: NA
CDR3 length: 15
V gene: TRBV9
CDR3 DNA: TGTGCCAGCAGCGTTGGATCCGGGCGGGGTGAAAAACTGTTTTTT
CDR3 protein: CASSVGSGRGEKLFF

J gene: TRBJ2-5
clone size: NA
D gene: TRBD2
CDR3 length: 14
V gene: TRBV27
CDR3 DNA: TGTGCCAGGGGAGGGACTAGCGGGCAAGAGACCCAGTACTTC
CDR3 protein: CARGGTSGQETQYF

J gene: TRBJ2-7
clone size: NA
D gene: NA
CDR3 length: 15
V gene: TRBV25-1
CDR3 DNA: TGTGCCAGCAGTGATGAAAGTCTAGTGCCCTACGAGCAGTACTTC
CDR3 protein: CASSDESLVPYEQYF

J gene: TRBJ1-5
clone size: NA
D gene: NA
CDR3 length: 13
V gene: TRBV10-3
CDR3 DNA: TGTGCCATCAGTGAGTCCCAGGAAGGGCCCCAGCATTTT
CDR3 protein: CAISESQEGPQHF

J gene: TRBJ2-7
clone size: NA
D gene: NA
CDR3 length: 11
V gene: TRBV18
CDR3 DNA: TGTGCCAGCTCCCTTTCCCTCGAGCAGTACTTC
CDR3 protein: CASSLSLEQYF

J gene: TRBJ2-6
clone size: NA
D gene: TRBD1
CDR3 length: 18
V gene: TRBV28
CDR3 DNA: TGTGCCAGCAGCCCGACCGGGACAGGGATCTCTGGGGCCAACGTCCTGACTTTC
CDR3 protein: CASSPTGTGISGANVLTF

J gene: TRBJ1-5
clone size: once
D gene: NA
CDR3 length: 13
V gene: TRBV6-5
CDR3 DNA: TGTGCCAGCAGGGAAGGGGCGCGTCAGCCCCAGCATTTT
CDR3 protein: CASREGARQPQHF

J gene: TRBJ2-5
clone size: NA
D gene: NA
CDR3 length: 14
V gene: TRBV4-3
CDR3 DNA: TGCGCCAGCAGCCAAGTAGGCGGCCAAGAGACCCAGTACTTC
CDR3 protein: CASSQVGGQETQYF

J gene: TRBJ2-7
clone size: NA
D gene: TRBD1
CDR3 length: 14
V gene: TRBV6-5
CDR3 DNA: TGTGCCAGCAGCCGCGGGACAGGGGGCTACGAGCAGTACTTC
CDR3 protein: CASSRGTGGYEQYF

J gene: TRBJ1-2
clone size: NA
D gene: TRBD1
CDR3 length: 15
V gene: TRBV6-5
CDR3 DNA: TGTGCCAGCAGTTCAGGGACAGGGGGGAACTATGGCTACACCTTC
CDR3 protein: CASSSGTGGNYGYTF

J gene: TRBJ2-7
clone size: NA
D gene: TRBD2
CDR3 length: 19
V gene: TRBV16
CDR3 DNA: TGTGCCAGCAGCCAATCAGGCAGCGGGAAAGGTCCGGGGGGTTACGAGCAGTACTTC
CDR3 protein: CASSQSGSGKGPGGYEQYF

J gene: TRBJ2-2
clone size: NA
D gene: TRBD1
CDR3 length: 14
V gene: TRBV27
CDR3 DNA: TGTGCCAGCAGATGGACAGGGTCCGCCGGGGAGCTGTTTTTT
CDR3 protein: CASRWTGSAGELFF

J gene: TRBJ2-1
clone size: NA
D gene: NA
CDR3 length: 11
V gene: TRBV11-1
CDR3 DNA: TGTGCCAGCAGCATCGGACAAGAGCAGTTCTTC
CDR3 protein: CASSIGQEQFF

J gene: TRBJ2-7
clone size: NA
D gene: TRBD2
CDR3 length: 18
V gene: TRBV9
CDR3 DNA: TGTGCCAGCAACCTACTACTAGCGGGAGGGAGATCGACCTACGAGCAGTACTTC
CDR3 protein: CASNLLLAGGRSTYEQYF

J gene: TRBJ2-7
clone size: NA
D gene: TRBD1
CDR3 length: 15
V gene: TRBV19
CDR3 DNA: TGTGCCAGTAGTTCACAGGGGGACTCCTCTACGAAGCAGTACTTC
CDR3 protein: CASSSQGDSSTKQYF

J gene: TRBJ1-3
clone size: NA
D gene: NA
CDR3 length: 14
V gene: TRBV9
CDR3 DNA: TGTGCCAGCGCATCAGTACGATCTGGAAACACCATATATTTT
CDR3 protein: CASASVRSGNTIYF

J gene: TRBJ2-3
clone size: NA
D gene: TRBD1
CDR3 length: 13
V gene: TRBV19
CDR3 DNA: TGTGCCAGTAGAGACAGGGGCACAGATACGCAGTATTTT
CDR3 protein: CASRDRGTDTQYF

J gene: TRBJ2-1
clone size: NA
D gene: NA
CDR3 length: 13
V gene: TRBV7-2
CDR3 DNA: TGTGCCAGCAGCCAGGGCAGGCCCAGTGAGCAGTTCTTC
CDR3 protein: CASSQGRPSEQFF

J gene: TRBJ2-7
clone size: once
D gene: TRBD1
CDR3 length: 14
V gene: TRBV4-3
CDR3 DNA: TGCGCCACGTCAGGGGGTATGGGATCCTACGAGCAGTACTTC
CDR3 protein: CATSGGMGSYEQYF

J gene: TRBJ1-3
clone size: NA
D gene: NA
CDR3 length: 15
V gene: TRBV7-6
CDR3 DNA: TGTGCCAGCAGACCTAGCATCCCCTCTGGAAACACCATATATTTT
CDR3 protein: CASRPSIPSGNTIYF

J gene: TRBJ2-1
clone size: NA
D gene: NA
CDR3 length: 15
V gene: TRBV9
CDR3 DNA: TGTGCCAGCAGCGTTTTAGGGAGCTCCTACAATGAGCAGTTCTTC
CDR3 protein: CASSVLGSSYNEQFF

J gene: TRBJ2-7
clone size: NA
D gene: NA
CDR3 length: 11
V gene: TRBV7-9
CDR3 DNA: TGTGCCAGCAGCGTTAGCTACGAGCAGTACTTC
CDR3 protein: CASSVSYEQYF

J gene: TRBJ1-1
clone size: once
D gene: TRBD1
CDR3 length: 16
V gene: TRBV5-6
CDR3 DNA: TGTGCCAGCAGCCGGGGACAGGGGGCGCTGAACACTGAAGCTTTCTTT
CDR3 protein: CASSRGQGALNTEAFF

J gene: TRBJ2-7
clone size: few
D gene: TRBD1
CDR3 length: 11
V gene: TRBV30
CDR3 DNA: TGTGCCTGGACAGGGGGCTACGAGCAGTACTTC
CDR3 protein: CAWTGGYEQYF

J gene: TRBJ1-5
clone size: NA
D gene: NA
CDR3 length: 17
V gene: TRBV19
CDR3 DNA: TGTGCCAGTAGTATAGAGGCCAGGGGATTGGGCAATCAGCCCCAGCATTTT
CDR3 protein: CASSIEARGLGNQPQHF

J gene: TRBJ2-7
clone size: NA
D gene: TRBD1
CDR3 length: 14
V gene: TRBV19
CDR3 DNA: TGTGCCAGTAGTATTCCTGACAGGGTCTACGAGCAGTACTTC
CDR3 protein: CASSIPDRVYEQYF

J gene: TRBJ2-2
clone size: NA
D gene: NA
CDR3 length: 13
V gene: TRBV6-1
CDR3 DNA: TGTGCCAGCAGTGTTCTCCACACCGGGGAGCTGTTTTTT
CDR3 protein: CASSVLHTGELFF

J gene: TRBJ2-1
clone size: NA
D gene: NA
CDR3 length: 12
V gene: TRBV10-1
CDR3 DNA: TGCGCCAGCAGTGATAGCGCGAATGAGCAGTTCTTC
CDR3 protein: CASSDSANEQFF

J gene: TRBJ2-7
clone size: NA
D gene: TRBD2
CDR3 length: 18
V gene: TRBV6-1
CDR3 DNA: TGTGCCAGCAGTGGGGGACTAGCGGGAGGGGTCTATATGTACGAGCAGTACTTC
CDR3 protein: CASSGGLAGGVYMYEQYF

J gene: TRBJ2-7
clone size: NA
D gene: NA
CDR3 length: 14
V gene: TRBV15
CDR3 DNA: TGTGCCACCAGCTCCCGGACAGCCTCCTACGAGCAGTACTTC
CDR3 protein: CATSSRTASYEQYF

J gene: TRBJ2-2
clone size: NA
D gene: TRBD2
CDR3 length: 17
V gene: TRBV4-1
CDR3 DNA: TGCGCCAGCAGCCAAGTCCTAGCGGGAGGGCCTACCGGGGAGCTGTTTTTT
CDR3 protein: CASSQVLAGGPTGELFF

J gene: TRBJ1-2
clone size: NA
D gene: NA
CDR3 length: 15
V gene: TRBV19
CDR3 DNA: TGTGCCAGTAGTCAGTTTCCAGGCGAGAACTATGGCTACACCTTC
CDR3 protein: CASSQFPGENYGYTF

J gene: TRBJ2-2
clone size: NA
D gene: NA
CDR3 length: 13
V gene: TRBV15
CDR3 DNA: TGTGCCACCAGCAGGGGCAGCACCGGGGAGCTGTTTTTT
CDR3 protein: CATSRGSTGELFF

J gene: TRBJ2-3
clone size: NA
D gene: NA
CDR3 length: 12
V gene: TRBV7-8
CDR3 DNA: TGTGCCAGCAGCTTGGCTGCAGATACGCAGTATTTT
CDR3 protein: CASSLAADTQYF

J gene: TRBJ2-1
clone size: NA
D gene: TRBD2
CDR3 length: 16
V gene: TRBV28
CDR3 DNA: TGTGCCAGCAGTGTGTGGTCCGCGGGAGGGCCCCATGAGCAGTTCTTC
CDR3 protein: CASSVWSAGGPHEQFF

J gene: TRBJ2-7
clone size: NA
D gene: NA
CDR3 length: 15
V gene: TRBV9
CDR3 DNA: TGTGCCAGCAGTCGCGTCGGGGAGAGCTCCTACGAGCAGTACTTC
CDR3 protein: CASSRVGESSYEQYF

J gene: TRBJ1-1
clone size: once
D gene: TRBD1
CDR3 length: 14
V gene: TRBV6-5
CDR3 DNA: TGTGCCAGCAGTTTGACAGGGGAGCCCTCTGAAGCTTTCTTT
CDR3 protein: CASSLTGEPSEAFF

J gene: TRBJ2-1
clone size: NA
D gene: TRBD2
CDR3 length: 15
V gene: TRBV7-2
CDR3 DNA: TGTGCCAGCAGCTTAGGTCTAGCGGGAGTCAATGAGCAGTTCTTC
CDR3 protein: CASSLGLAGVNEQFF

J gene: TRBJ1-2
clone size: few
D gene: NA
CDR3 length: 12
V gene: TRBV6-5
CDR3 DNA: TGTGCCAGCAGTGACACAGGGACTGGCTACACCTTC
CDR3 protein: CASSDTGTGYTF

J gene: TRBJ2-3
clone size: NA
D gene: TRBD2
CDR3 length: 16
V gene: TRBV9
CDR3 DNA: TGTGCCAGCAGCGTAGGCCATAGTCTAGCGGGAGTCACGCAGTATTTT
CDR3 protein: CASSVGHSLAGVTQYF

J gene: TRBJ1-2
clone size: NA
D gene: NA
CDR3 length: 14
V gene: TRBV10-3
CDR3 DNA: TGTGCCATCAGTCAGAACCGGGACATAGAAAACTACACCTTC
CDR3 protein: CAISQNRDIENYTF

J gene: TRBJ1-1
clone size: NA
D gene: TRBD1
CDR3 length: 15
V gene: TRBV10-3
CDR3 DNA: TGTGCCATCAGTGATTTTCCCACAGGGGGGGACGGAGCTTTCTTT
CDR3 protein: CAISDFPTGGDGAFF